The rows below give T cell receptor beta chains drawn from one sample of a study of blood T cell repertoires in COVID-19. Clones were sequenced by immunoSEQ multiplex PCR, and TCRdb holds only the in-frame ones, with some missing. Here the sample spans hundreds of thousands of clones, approximately 87% being singletons. Sequencing used peripheral blood. All receptors come from a woman between 45 and 65 years old with acute or convalescent COVID-19. Each CDR3 is given with its conserved first and last residue. A D gene is named only where the DNA matches it firmly. A row's size may be missing; if present it is once, few, many or a size class.

V gene,clone size,D gene,J gene,CDR3 protein,CDR3 DNA
TRBV6-2/TRBV6-3,NA,TRBD1,TRBJ1-1,CASSPTGGINEAFF,TGTGCCAGCAGTCCGACAGGGGGCATTAATGAAGCTTTCTTT
TRBV7-2,NA,TRBD1,TRBJ1-4,CASSPRTGREKLFF,TGTGCCAGCAGCCCCAGGACAGGGAGAGAAAAACTGTTTTTT
TRBV5-1,NA,NA,TRBJ1-1,CASSPQGGRSTEAFF,TGCGCCAGCAGCCCGCAAGGGGGTAGGAGCACTGAAGCTTTCTTT
TRBV7-2,NA,NA,TRBJ2-6,CASSLRATWEAGANVLTF,TGTGCCAGCAGCTTACGGGCCACGTGGGAGGCAGGGGCCAACGTCCTGACTTTC
TRBV7-2,NA,NA,TRBJ1-2,CASSPYLPVDGYTF,TGTGCCAGCAGCCCTTATTTACCAGTGGATGGCTACACCTTC
TRBV7-3,NA,TRBD1,TRBJ1-2,CASSPGQENYGYTF,TGTGCCAGCAGCCCCGGACAGGAGAACTATGGCTACACCTTC
TRBV5-1,NA,TRBD1,TRBJ1-4,CASSSGQGKEKLFF,TGCGCCAGCAGCTCGGGACAGGGAAAGGAAAAACTGTTTTTT
TRBV5-1,NA,NA,TRBJ1-1,CASSLDLGNTEAFF,TGCGCCAGCAGCTTGGACCTAGGGAACACTGAAGCTTTCTTT
TRBV30,NA,TRBD2,TRBJ2-7,CAWRMHGLAVEQYF,TGTGCCTGGAGAATGCACGGACTAGCAGTTGAGCAGTACTTC
TRBV11-2,NA,NA,TRBJ1-3,CASSLTAGNTIYF,TGTGCCAGCAGCCTCACAGCTGGAAACACCATATATTTT
TRBV7-6,NA,NA,TRBJ1-3,CASSHPRTSTIYF,TGTGCCAGCAGCCATCCCCGGACAAGCACCATATATTTT
TRBV21-1,NA,NA,TRBJ1-2,CASSSRTGGDGYTF,TGTGCCAGCAGCTCAAGGACAGGGGGTGATGGCTACACCTTC
TRBV30,NA,NA,TRBJ1-5,CAWSVGTSVDQPQHF,TGTGCCTGGAGTGTGGGGACTTCGGTAGATCAGCCCCAGCATTTT
TRBV18,NA,NA,TRBJ2-1,CASSPPGPWSVNEQFF,TGTGCCAGCTCACCACCGGGCCCTTGGTCAGTCAATGAGCAGTTCTTC
TRBV19,NA,NA,TRBJ1-5,CASWGREGLDQPQHF,TGTGCCAGTTGGGGCCGAGAAGGGTTGGATCAGCCCCAGCATTTT
TRBV4-3,NA,NA,TRBJ2-2,CASSQVAVTGELFF,TGCGCCAGCAGCCAAGTGGCCGTTACCGGGGAGCTGTTTTTT
TRBV19,NA,NA,TRBJ2-7,CASSTSGIPYEQYF,TGTGCCAGTAGTACGTCCGGGATCCCCTACGAGCAGTACTTC
TRBV6-5,NA,TRBD2,TRBJ2-5,CASSWGLAGQETQYF,TGTGCCAGCAGTTGGGGTTTAGCGGGACAAGAGACCCAGTACTTC
TRBV6-2/TRBV6-3,NA,TRBD1,TRBJ1-6,CASSQGADYSPLHF,TGTGCCAGCAGTCAGGGGGCGGACTATTCACCCCTCCACTTT
TRBV5-4,NA,NA,TRBJ2-1,CASSTRTAREYNEQFF,TGTGCCAGCAGCACCAGGACAGCTAGGGAATACAATGAGCAGTTCTTC
TRBV9,NA,TRBD2,TRBJ2-3,CASSEVGGRYTDTQYF,TGTGCCAGCAGCGAGGTTGGCGGGAGGTACACAGATACGCAGTATTTT
TRBV21-1,NA,NA,TRBJ1-1,CASSRGAEAFF,TGTGCCAGCAGCCGGGGGGCTGAAGCTTTCTTT
TRBV7-8,NA,NA,TRBJ2-7,CASSSAGKSSYEQYF,TGTGCCAGCAGTTCGGCCGGGAAGAGCTCCTACGAGCAGTACTTC
TRBV15,NA,NA,TRBJ1-3,CATSRDNSGNTIYF,TGTGCCACCAGCAGAGATAACTCTGGAAACACCATATATTTT
TRBV6-2/TRBV6-3,once,NA,TRBJ1-1,CASSYTGSWAEAFF,TGTGCCAGCAGTTACACAGGGTCTTGGGCTGAAGCTTTCTTT
TRBV6-5,few,NA,TRBJ1-2,CASRTGRNYGYTF,TGTGCCAGCAGGACAGGACGGAACTATGGCTACACCTTC